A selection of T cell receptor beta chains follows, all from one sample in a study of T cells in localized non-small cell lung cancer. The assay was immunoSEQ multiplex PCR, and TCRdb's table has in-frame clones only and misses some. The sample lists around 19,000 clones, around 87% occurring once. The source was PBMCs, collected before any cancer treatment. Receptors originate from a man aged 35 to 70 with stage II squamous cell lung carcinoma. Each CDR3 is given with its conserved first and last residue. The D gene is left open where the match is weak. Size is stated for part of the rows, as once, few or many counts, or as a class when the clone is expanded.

CDR3aa: CSARGQGDTQYF; CDR3nt: TGCAGCGCCAGGGGGCAAGGAGATACGCAGTATTTT; v_gene: TRBV29-1; abundance: NA; j_gene: TRBJ2-3; d_gene: TRBD1
CDR3aa: CATPRGQGPNTGELFF; CDR3nt: TGCGCCACCCCCCGGGGGCAGGGGCCGAACACCGGGGAGCTGTTTTTT; v_gene: TRBV5-1; abundance: once; j_gene: TRBJ2-2; d_gene: NA
CDR3aa: CASSDSFFTGELFF; CDR3nt: TGTGCCAGCAGTGACTCCTTTTTTACCGGGGAGCTGTTTTTT; v_gene: TRBV6-4; abundance: NA; j_gene: TRBJ2-2; d_gene: NA
CDR3aa: CASSSRRAGAQETQYF; CDR3nt: TGTGCCAGCAGTTCACGGAGAGCGGGGGCACAAGAGACCCAGTACTTC; v_gene: TRBV11-1; abundance: NA; j_gene: TRBJ2-5; d_gene: TRBD2
CDR3aa: CASSFRVNTEAFF; CDR3nt: TGTGCCAGCAGCTTCAGAGTGAACACTGAAGCTTTCTTT; v_gene: TRBV9; abundance: NA; j_gene: TRBJ1-1; d_gene: NA
CDR3aa: CASSQDPGPNTEAFF; CDR3nt: TGCGCCAGCAGCCAAGATCCAGGTCCGAACACTGAAGCTTTCTTT; v_gene: TRBV4-1; abundance: NA; j_gene: TRBJ1-1; d_gene: NA
CDR3aa: CASSFLVNTGELFF; CDR3nt: TGTGCCAGCAGCTTCCTCGTTAACACCGGGGAGCTGTTTTTT; v_gene: TRBV11-3; abundance: few; j_gene: TRBJ2-2; d_gene: NA
CDR3aa: CASSLTGTRDTQYF; CDR3nt: TGTGCCAGCAGCTTGACAGGGACACGGGATACGCAGTATTTT; v_gene: TRBV7-9; abundance: NA; j_gene: TRBJ2-3; d_gene: TRBD1
CDR3aa: CASSQDQGAGVGVNTEAFF; CDR3nt: TGTGCCAGCAGCCAAGATCAAGGGGCAGGGGTAGGGGTTAACACTGAAGCTTTCTTT; v_gene: TRBV14; abundance: NA; j_gene: TRBJ1-1; d_gene: NA
CDR3aa: CASSQPTRWSTEAFF; CDR3nt: TGCGCCAGCAGCCAACCCACCCGGTGGAGCACTGAAGCTTTCTTT; v_gene: TRBV4-1; abundance: NA; j_gene: TRBJ1-1; d_gene: NA
CDR3aa: CASSPRTSGSYNEQFF; CDR3nt: TGCGCCAGCAGCCCAAGGACTAGCGGGAGCTACAATGAGCAGTTCTTC; v_gene: TRBV5-1; abundance: NA; j_gene: TRBJ2-1; d_gene: TRBD2
CDR3aa: CASSAGTGGIYEQYF; CDR3nt: TGTGCCAGCAGTGCAGGGACAGGGGGGATCTACGAGCAGTACTTC; v_gene: TRBV2; abundance: NA; j_gene: TRBJ2-7; d_gene: TRBD1
CDR3aa: CASRLTGTEAFF; CDR3nt: TGTGCCAGCAGACTTACCGGCACTGAAGCTTTCTTT; v_gene: TRBV14; abundance: once; j_gene: TRBJ1-1; d_gene: NA
CDR3aa: CASSISGGAFYEQFF; CDR3nt: TGTGCCAGCAGCATTAGCGGGGGGGCCTTCTATGAGCAGTTCTTC; v_gene: TRBV7-8; abundance: NA; j_gene: TRBJ2-1; d_gene: TRBD2
CDR3aa: CASSPSSGRGTGELFF; CDR3nt: TGTGCCAGCTCACCATCCAGCGGGAGAGGTACCGGGGAGCTGTTTTTT; v_gene: TRBV18; abundance: NA; j_gene: TRBJ2-2; d_gene: TRBD2
CDR3aa: CASSVRRDAGGRGQPQHF; CDR3nt: TGTGCCAGCAGCGTACGCAGGGATGCAGGGGGCCGCGGTCAGCCCCAGCATTTT; v_gene: TRBV7-8; abundance: NA; j_gene: TRBJ1-5; d_gene: TRBD1
CDR3aa: CASSSRTGGNTEAFF; CDR3nt: TGTGCCAGCAGCTCTAGGACAGGGGGAAACACTGAAGCTTTCTTT; v_gene: TRBV5-6; abundance: NA; j_gene: TRBJ1-1; d_gene: TRBD1
CDR3aa: CASGQDAPPGIQETQYF; CDR3nt: TGCGCCAGCGGCCAAGATGCCCCCCCCGGGATCCAAGAGACCCAGTACTTC; v_gene: TRBV4-3; abundance: NA; j_gene: TRBJ2-5; d_gene: NA
CDR3aa: CASSRGGETQYF; CDR3nt: TGTGCCAGCAGCCGGGGGGGAGAGACCCAGTACTTC; v_gene: TRBV14; abundance: NA; j_gene: TRBJ2-5; d_gene: TRBD2
CDR3aa: CASSLVGVKGDIQYF; CDR3nt: TGTGCCAGCAGCTTGGTTGGTGTCAAAGGGGACATTCAGTACTTC; v_gene: TRBV5-6; abundance: NA; j_gene: TRBJ2-4; d_gene: NA
CDR3aa: CASSQGPRAGGNNEQFF; CDR3nt: TGTGCCAGCAGCCAAGGTCCAAGGGCGGGAGGCAACAATGAGCAGTTCTTC; v_gene: TRBV4-2; abundance: NA; j_gene: TRBJ2-1; d_gene: TRBD2
CDR3aa: CASSRAFTNFGEKLFF; CDR3nt: TGTGCCAGCAGCCGTGCCTTTACCAACTTTGGTGAAAAACTGTTTTTT; v_gene: TRBV27; abundance: NA; j_gene: TRBJ1-4; d_gene: NA
CDR3aa: CASSPGAGPRSFF; CDR3nt: TGTGCCAGCAGCCCCGGGGCCGGGCCAAGATCGTTCTTC; v_gene: TRBV7-9; abundance: NA; j_gene: TRBJ2-1; d_gene: NA
CDR3aa: CASKQGSYEQYF; CDR3nt: TGTGCCAGCAAACAGGGCTCCTACGAGCAGTACTTC; v_gene: TRBV6-5; abundance: NA; j_gene: TRBJ2-7; d_gene: NA
CDR3aa: CASSSGGGAKEQFF; CDR3nt: TGCGCCAGCAGCAGTGGGGGCGGGGCTAAAGAGCAGTTCTTC; v_gene: TRBV5-1; abundance: NA; j_gene: TRBJ2-1; d_gene: NA
CDR3aa: CASSLEAGISDTQYF; CDR3nt: TGTGCCAGCAGCTTAGAGGCGGGAATTTCGGATACGCAGTATTTT; v_gene: TRBV7-7; abundance: NA; j_gene: TRBJ2-3; d_gene: NA
CDR3aa: CASRLGQGFSYEQYF; CDR3nt: TGCGCCAGCAGACTAGGACAGGGGTTCTCCTACGAGCAGTACTTC; v_gene: TRBV5-1; abundance: NA; j_gene: TRBJ2-7; d_gene: TRBD1
CDR3aa: CASSLGGPYEQYF; CDR3nt: TGTGCCAGCAGCTTAGGTGGACCCTACGAGCAGTACTTC; v_gene: TRBV7-9; abundance: NA; j_gene: TRBJ2-7; d_gene: NA
CDR3aa: CASSLGLAGIETQYF; CDR3nt: TGTGCCAGCAGCCTGGGACTAGCGGGAATAGAGACCCAGTACTTC; v_gene: TRBV7-3; abundance: NA; j_gene: TRBJ2-5; d_gene: TRBD2
CDR3aa: CASSLIGGRNYEQYF; CDR3nt: TGTGCCAGCAGCTTAATCGGCGGGAGAAACTACGAGCAGTACTTC; v_gene: TRBV5-4; abundance: NA; j_gene: TRBJ2-7; d_gene: TRBD2
CDR3aa: CASSPMGLPYEQYF; CDR3nt: TGTGCCAGCTCACCTATGGGACTGCCCTACGAGCAGTACTTC; v_gene: TRBV18; abundance: NA; j_gene: TRBJ2-7; d_gene: NA
CDR3aa: CASSLSGQTYGYTF; CDR3nt: TGTGCCAGTAGTCTCTCGGGACAGACCTATGGCTACACCTTC; v_gene: TRBV19; abundance: NA; j_gene: TRBJ1-2; d_gene: TRBD1
CDR3aa: CASSVGGRGTGELFF; CDR3nt: TGTGCCAGCAGCGTAGGCGGGAGAGGTACCGGGGAGCTGTTTTTT; v_gene: TRBV9; abundance: NA; j_gene: TRBJ2-2; d_gene: TRBD2
CDR3aa: CAWERENYGYTF; CDR3nt: TGTGCCTGGGAAAGGGAGAACTATGGCTACACCTTC; v_gene: TRBV30; abundance: NA; j_gene: TRBJ1-2; d_gene: NA
CDR3aa: CAWSVQAGGCGYTF; CDR3nt: TGTGCCTGGAGTGTACAGGCAGGGGGCTGTGGCTACACCTTC; v_gene: TRBV30; abundance: NA; j_gene: TRBJ1-2; d_gene: TRBD1
CDR3aa: CASSQGLAEPTQFF; CDR3nt: TGCGCCAGCAGCCAGGGCCTGGCGGAACCGACACAGTTCTTC; v_gene: TRBV4-3; abundance: NA; j_gene: TRBJ2-1; d_gene: NA
CDR3aa: CSVWGLWNTGELFF; CDR3nt: TGCAGCGTGTGGGGTCTCTGGAACACCGGGGAGCTGTTTTTT; v_gene: TRBV29-1; abundance: NA; j_gene: TRBJ2-2; d_gene: NA